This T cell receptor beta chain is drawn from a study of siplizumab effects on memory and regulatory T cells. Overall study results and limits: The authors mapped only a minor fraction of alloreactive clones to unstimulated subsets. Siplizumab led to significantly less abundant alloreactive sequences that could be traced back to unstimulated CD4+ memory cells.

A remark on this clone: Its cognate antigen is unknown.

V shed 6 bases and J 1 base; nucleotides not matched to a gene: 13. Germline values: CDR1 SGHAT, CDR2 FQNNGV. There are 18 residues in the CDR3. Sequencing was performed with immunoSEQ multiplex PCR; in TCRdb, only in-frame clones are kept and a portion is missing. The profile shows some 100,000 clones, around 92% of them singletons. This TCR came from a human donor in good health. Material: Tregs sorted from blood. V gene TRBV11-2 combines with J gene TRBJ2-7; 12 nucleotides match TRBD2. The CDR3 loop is CASSPGLAGSVVSYEQYF. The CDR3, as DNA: TGTGCCAGCAGTCCCGGACTAGCGGGATCAGTAGTATCCTACGAGCAGTACTTC.